This T cell receptor (beta chain) was documented in a study of identical twins. This CDR3 has 11 amino acids. V was cut by 1 base and J by 3 bases, with 4 bases left in between. Germline-derived CDR1 and CDR2 are DFQATT and SNEGSKA (reference sequence). Study-wide results and caveats: Twin pairs had excess sharing that was weaker in beta out-of-frame sequences. The more abundant beta clonotypes in cord blood had fewer insertions, and memory repertoires did not show this.

This clonotype has a count of ten or more. What it binds is unknown. Each donor (without exception) was a healthy Caucasian. Carrying unique molecular identifiers, the cDNA also gained a universal primer site through template switching. TCRdb reanalysed the 5' RACE reads using MiXCR and keeps one entry per CDR3 protein. The sample holds hundreds of thousands of distinct CDR3 sequences, 8.6% seen once. In addition, the sample was reused for a study of yellow fever vaccine responses in identical twins.

Sequenced input: PBMCs. This clonotype was sampled from a woman in her late teens or twenties in good health. V usage is TRBV20-1 and J usage is TRBJ2-7; no clear D. CDR3 amino acids: CSARVIYEQYF. CDR3 DNA sequence: TGCAGTGCTAGAGTAATCTACGAGCAGTACTTC.